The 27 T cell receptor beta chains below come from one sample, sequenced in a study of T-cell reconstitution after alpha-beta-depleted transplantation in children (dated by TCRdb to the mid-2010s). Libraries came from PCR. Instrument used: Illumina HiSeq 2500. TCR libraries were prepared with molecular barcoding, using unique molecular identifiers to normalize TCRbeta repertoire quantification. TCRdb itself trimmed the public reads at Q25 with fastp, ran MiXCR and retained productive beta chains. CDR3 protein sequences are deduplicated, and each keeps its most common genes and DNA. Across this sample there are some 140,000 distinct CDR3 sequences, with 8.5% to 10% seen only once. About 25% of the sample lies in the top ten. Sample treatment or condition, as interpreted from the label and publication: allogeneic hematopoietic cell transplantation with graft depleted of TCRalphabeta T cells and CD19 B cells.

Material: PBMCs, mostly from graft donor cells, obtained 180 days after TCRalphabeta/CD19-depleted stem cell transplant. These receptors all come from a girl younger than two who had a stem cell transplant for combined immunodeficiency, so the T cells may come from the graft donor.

CDR3 residues: CASTYDGTNDGYTF. The CDR3 DNA reads as TGTGCCAGTACCTATGACGGGACGAACGATGGCTACACCTTC. This chain connects TRBV19 to TRBJ1-2; the D gene is possibly TRBD1 (5 bases). The CDR3 extends over 14 amino acids. Germline CDR1 reads LNHDA; CDR2 reads SQIVND (reference sequence). Trimming pared 7 bases from V and 6 bases from J, leaving 18 bases between.

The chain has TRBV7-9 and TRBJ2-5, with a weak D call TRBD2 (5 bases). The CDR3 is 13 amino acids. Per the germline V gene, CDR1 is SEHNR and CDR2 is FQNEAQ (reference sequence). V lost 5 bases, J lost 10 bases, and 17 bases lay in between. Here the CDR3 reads CASSPGSLGDQYF. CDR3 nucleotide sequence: TGTGCCAGCAGCCCTGGGTCCCTGGGAGACCAGTACTTC.

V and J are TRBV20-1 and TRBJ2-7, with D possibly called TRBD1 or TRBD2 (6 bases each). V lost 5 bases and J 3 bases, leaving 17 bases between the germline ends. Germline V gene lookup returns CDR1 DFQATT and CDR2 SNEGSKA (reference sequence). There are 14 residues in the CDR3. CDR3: CSALRWGANYEQYF. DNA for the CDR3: TGCAGTGCTTTGAGGTGGGGGGCCAACTACGAGCAGTACTTC.

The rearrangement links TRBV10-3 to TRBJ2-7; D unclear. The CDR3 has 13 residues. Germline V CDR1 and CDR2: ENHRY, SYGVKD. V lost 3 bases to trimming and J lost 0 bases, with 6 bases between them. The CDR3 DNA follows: TGTGCCATCAGTGACGGCCCCTCCTACGAGCAGTACTTC. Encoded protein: CAISDGPSYEQYF.

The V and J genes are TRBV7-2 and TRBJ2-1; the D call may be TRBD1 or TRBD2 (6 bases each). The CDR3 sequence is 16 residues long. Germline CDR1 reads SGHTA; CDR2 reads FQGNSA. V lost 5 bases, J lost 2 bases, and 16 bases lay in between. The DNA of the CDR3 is TGTGCCAGCAGCCAAATCCGGGGGCCGACCTACAATGAGCAGTTCTTC. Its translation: CASSQIRGPTYNEQFF.

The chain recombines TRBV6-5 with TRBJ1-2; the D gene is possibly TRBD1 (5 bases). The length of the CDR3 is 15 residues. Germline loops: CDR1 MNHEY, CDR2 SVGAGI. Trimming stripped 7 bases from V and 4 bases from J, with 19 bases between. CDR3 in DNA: TGTGCCAGCACTTCGGCTCTAAGACAGACCTATGGCTACACCTTC. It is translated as CASTSALRQTYGYTF.

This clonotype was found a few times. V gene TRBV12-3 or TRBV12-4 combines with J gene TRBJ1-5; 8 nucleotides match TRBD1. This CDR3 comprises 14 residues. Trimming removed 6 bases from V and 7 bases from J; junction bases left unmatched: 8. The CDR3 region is CASSPDRDRQPQHF. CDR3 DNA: TGTGCCAGCAGCCCGGACAGGGATAGACAGCCCCAGCATTTT.

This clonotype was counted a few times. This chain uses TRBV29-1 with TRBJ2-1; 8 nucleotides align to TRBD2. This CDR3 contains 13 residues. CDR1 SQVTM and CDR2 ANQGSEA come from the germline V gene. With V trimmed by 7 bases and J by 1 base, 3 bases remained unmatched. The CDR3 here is CSAAGVSYNEQFF. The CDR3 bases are TGCAGCGCAGCGGGAGTGTCCTACAATGAGCAGTTCTTC.

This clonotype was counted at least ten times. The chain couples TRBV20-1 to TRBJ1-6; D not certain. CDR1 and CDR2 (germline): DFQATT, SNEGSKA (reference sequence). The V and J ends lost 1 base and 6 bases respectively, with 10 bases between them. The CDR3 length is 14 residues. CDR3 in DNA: TGCAGTGCTAGAGTGTTTGGCTTTAATTCACCCCTCCACTTT. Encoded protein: CSARVFGFNSPLHF.

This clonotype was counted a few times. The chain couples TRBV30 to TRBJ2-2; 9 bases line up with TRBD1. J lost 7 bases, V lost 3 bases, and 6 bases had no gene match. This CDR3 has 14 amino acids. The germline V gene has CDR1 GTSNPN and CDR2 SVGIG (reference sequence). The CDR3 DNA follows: TGTGCCTGGAGAGCACAGGGGGCTGTCGGGGAGCTGTTTTTT. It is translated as CAWRAQGAVGELFF.

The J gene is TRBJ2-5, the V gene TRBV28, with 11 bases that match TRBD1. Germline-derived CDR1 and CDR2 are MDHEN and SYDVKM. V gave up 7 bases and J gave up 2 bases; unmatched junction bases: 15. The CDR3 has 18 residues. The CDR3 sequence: CASTTSRHGTGGQETQYF. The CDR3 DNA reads TGTGCCAGCACCACTTCTCGCCACGGGACAGGGGGTCAAGAGACCCAGTACTTC.

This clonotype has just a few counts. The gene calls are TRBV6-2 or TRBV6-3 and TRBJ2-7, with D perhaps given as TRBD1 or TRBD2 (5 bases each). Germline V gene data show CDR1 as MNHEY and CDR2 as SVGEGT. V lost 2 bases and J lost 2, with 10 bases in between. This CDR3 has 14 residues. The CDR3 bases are TGTGCCAGCAGTTACGGGACGCCGCCCTACGAGCAGTACTTC. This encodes CASSYGTPPYEQYF.

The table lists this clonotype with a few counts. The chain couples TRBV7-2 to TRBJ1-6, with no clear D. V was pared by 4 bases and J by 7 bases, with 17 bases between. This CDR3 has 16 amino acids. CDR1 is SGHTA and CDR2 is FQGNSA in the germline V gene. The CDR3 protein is CASSSTMGSWNSPLHF. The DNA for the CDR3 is TGTGCCAGCAGCTCGACCATGGGGTCTTGGAATTCACCCCTCCACTTT.

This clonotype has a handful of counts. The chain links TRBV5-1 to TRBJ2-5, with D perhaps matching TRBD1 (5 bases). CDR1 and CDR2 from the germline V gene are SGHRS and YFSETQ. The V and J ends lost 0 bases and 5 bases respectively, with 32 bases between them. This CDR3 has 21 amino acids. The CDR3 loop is CASSLAGQGLRRATGSETQYF. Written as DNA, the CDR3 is TGCGCCAGCAGCTTGGCCGGGCAGGGCCTTCGTAGGGCGACCGGATCTGAGACCCAGTACTTC.

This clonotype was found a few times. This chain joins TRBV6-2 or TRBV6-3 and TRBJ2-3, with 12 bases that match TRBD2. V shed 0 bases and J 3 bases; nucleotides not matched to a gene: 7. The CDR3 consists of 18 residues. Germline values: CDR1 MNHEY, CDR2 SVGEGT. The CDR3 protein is CASSYSAASGRGTDTQYF. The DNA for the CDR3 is TGTGCCAGCAGTTACTCGGCGGCTAGCGGGAGGGGAACAGATACGCAGTATTTT.

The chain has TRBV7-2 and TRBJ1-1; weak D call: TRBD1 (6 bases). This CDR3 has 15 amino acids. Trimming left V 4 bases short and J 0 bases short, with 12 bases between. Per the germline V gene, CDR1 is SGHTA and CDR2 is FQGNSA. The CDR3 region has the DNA TGTGCCAGCAGCTCCAGAACAGGGATGAACACTGAAGCTTTCTTT. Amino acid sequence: CASSSRTGMNTEAFF.

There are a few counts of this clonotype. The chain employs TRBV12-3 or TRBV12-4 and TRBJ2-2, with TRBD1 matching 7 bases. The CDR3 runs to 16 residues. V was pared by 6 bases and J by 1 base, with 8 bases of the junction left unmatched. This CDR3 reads CASSLPGQMNTGELFF. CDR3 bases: TGTGCCAGCAGCCTTCCGGGACAGATGAACACCGGGGAGCTGTTTTTT.

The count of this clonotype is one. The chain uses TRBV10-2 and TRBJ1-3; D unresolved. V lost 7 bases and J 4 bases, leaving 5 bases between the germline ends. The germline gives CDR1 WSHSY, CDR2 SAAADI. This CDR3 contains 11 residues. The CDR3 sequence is CASTRGNTIYF. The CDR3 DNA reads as TGCGCCAGCACCAGAGGAAACACCATATATTTT.

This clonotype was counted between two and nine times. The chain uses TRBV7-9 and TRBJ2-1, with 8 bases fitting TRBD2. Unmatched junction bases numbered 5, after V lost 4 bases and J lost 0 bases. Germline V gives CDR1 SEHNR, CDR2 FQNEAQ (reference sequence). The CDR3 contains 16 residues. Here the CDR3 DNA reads TGTGCCAGCAGCTCCTTAGCGGGGAGCTCCTACAATGAGCAGTTCTTC. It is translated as CASSSLAGSSYNEQFF.

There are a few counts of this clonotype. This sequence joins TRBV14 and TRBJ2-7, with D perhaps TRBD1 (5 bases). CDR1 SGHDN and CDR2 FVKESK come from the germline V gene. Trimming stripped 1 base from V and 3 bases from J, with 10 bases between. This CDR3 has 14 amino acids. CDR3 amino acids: CASSQGQLYYEQYF. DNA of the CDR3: TGTGCCAGCAGCCAAGGACAGTTGTACTACGAGCAGTACTTC.

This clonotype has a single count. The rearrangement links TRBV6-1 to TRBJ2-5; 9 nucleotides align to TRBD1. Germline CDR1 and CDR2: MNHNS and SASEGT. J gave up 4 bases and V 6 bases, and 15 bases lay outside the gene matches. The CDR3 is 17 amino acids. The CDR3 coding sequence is TGTGCCAGCAGCCCTTCTACAGGGGGCGCGTTAGGAGAGACCCAGTACTTC. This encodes CASSPSTGGALGETQYF.

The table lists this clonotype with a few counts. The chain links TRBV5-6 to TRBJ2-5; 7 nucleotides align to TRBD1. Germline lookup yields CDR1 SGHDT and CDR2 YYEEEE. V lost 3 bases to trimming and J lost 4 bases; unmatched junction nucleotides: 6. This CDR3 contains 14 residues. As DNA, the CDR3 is TGTGCCAGCAGCTCAGACAGGGAGAGAGAGACCCAGTACTTC. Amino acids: CASSSDRERETQYF. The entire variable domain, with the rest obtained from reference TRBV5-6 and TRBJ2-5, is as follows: DAGVTQSPTHLIKTRGQQVTLRCSPKSGHDTVSWYQQALGQGPQFIFQYYEEEERQRGNFPDRFSGHQFPNYSSELNVNALLLGDSALYLCASSSDRERETQYFGPGTRLLVL.

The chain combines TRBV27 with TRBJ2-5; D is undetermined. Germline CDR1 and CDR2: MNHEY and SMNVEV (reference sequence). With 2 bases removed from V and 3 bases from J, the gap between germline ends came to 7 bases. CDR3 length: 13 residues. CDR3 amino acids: CASSLAWEETQYF. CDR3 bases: TGTGCCAGCAGTTTAGCGTGGGAAGAGACCCAGTACTTC.

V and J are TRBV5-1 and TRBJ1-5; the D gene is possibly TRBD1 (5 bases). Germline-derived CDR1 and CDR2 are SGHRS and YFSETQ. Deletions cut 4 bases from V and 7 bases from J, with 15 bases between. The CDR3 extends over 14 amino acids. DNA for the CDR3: TGCGCCAGCAGCGCGGGGGGGACGGGCCAGCCCCAGCATTTT. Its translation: CASSAGGTGQPQHF.

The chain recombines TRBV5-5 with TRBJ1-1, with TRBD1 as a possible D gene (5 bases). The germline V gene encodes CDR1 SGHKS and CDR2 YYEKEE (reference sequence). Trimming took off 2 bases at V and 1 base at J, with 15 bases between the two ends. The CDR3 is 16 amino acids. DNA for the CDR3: TGTGCCAGCAGCTTCAGGCAGGGAATGAGGAACACTGAAGCTTTCTTT. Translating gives CASSFRQGMRNTEAFF.

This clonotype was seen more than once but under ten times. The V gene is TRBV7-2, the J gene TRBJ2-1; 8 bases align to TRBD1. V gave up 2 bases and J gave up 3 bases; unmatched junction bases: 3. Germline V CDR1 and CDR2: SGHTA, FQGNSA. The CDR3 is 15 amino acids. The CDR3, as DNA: TGTGCCAGCAGCTTACGGGGGACAGGCTACAATGAGCAGTTCTTC. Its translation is CASSLRGTGYNEQFF.

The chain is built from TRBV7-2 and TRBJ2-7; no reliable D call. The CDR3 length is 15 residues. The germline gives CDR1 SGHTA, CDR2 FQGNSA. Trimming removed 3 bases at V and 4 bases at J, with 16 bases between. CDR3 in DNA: TGTGCCAGCAGCTTGGTGTGGTATATCGGGTACGAGCAGTACTTC. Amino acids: CASSLVWYIGYEQYF.